A selection of T cell receptor beta chains follows, all from one sample in a study of technical replicates of blood from a handful of donors. Here immunoSEQ multiplex PCR was the method, and the copy in TCRdb shows in-frame clones only, minus some. Among over 75,000 clones listed, around 95% were seen once. Source material: T cells isolated from PBMCs. The source of these receptors is a human donor in good health. CDR3s include the opening cysteine and the closing phenylalanine or tryptophan. Fields, in order: clone size, D gene, J gene, V gene, CDR3 DNA, CDR3 protein. A D gene is named only where the DNA matches it firmly. Clone size is stated in some rows and not others, as once, few, many or a class when expanded.

>NA|NA|TRBJ2-5|TRBV7-9
TGTGCCAGCAGCCAAACTCTAGGGCAGGGGCAAGAGACCCAGTACTTC
CASSQTLGQGQETQYF
>NA|NA|TRBJ2-7|TRBV6-1
TGTGCCAGCAGTGAAATCGGGACATTCTACGAGCAGTACTTC
CASSEIGTFYEQYF
>NA|NA|TRBJ2-7|TRBV27
TGTGCCAGCAGTTATGGGCCGTTTGCAGAGCAGTACTTC
CASSYGPFAEQYF
>NA|NA|TRBJ1-4|TRBV10-3
TGTGCCATCAGTAACAGGGCAACTAATGAAAAACTGTTTTTT
CAISNRATNEKLFF
>NA|TRBD1|TRBJ2-7|TRBV27
TGTGCCAGCAGCTCGACAGGGTTAGGCGAGCAGTACTTC
CASSSTGLGEQYF
>NA|NA|TRBJ1-1|TRBV19
TGTGCCAGTACTGCACGGGGGAGGGCTGAAGCTTTCTTT
CASTARGRAEAFF
>NA|NA|TRBJ1-1|TRBV5-1
TGCGCCAGCAGCTCCATGAGGTCGGGGTTGAACACTGAAGCTTTCTTT
CASSSMRSGLNTEAFF
>once|NA|TRBJ2-1|TRBV7-8
TGTGCCAGCAGCCTGGACTCAAGCTCCTACAATGAGCAGTTCTTC
CASSLDSSSYNEQFF
>once|NA|TRBJ2-5|TRBV5-6
TGTGCCAGCAGCTTTGGGAGGGGGGTAGAGACCCAGTACTTC
CASSFGRGVETQYF
>NA|NA|TRBJ1-2|TRBV28
TGTGCCAGCAGTTGGAGGCCGACTAACTATGGCTACACCTTC
CASSWRPTNYGYTF
>NA|TRBD2|TRBJ2-7|TRBV28
TGTGCCAGCATTCGCCCGGGGGGAGCCTACGAGCAGTACTTC
CASIRPGGAYEQYF
>NA|NA|TRBJ1-2|TRBV7-9
TGTGCCAGCAGCATGTCAGGGAAAAGGGTTTCTAACTATGGCTACACCTTC
CASSMSGKRVSNYGYTF
>NA|TRBD2|TRBJ2-7|TRBV9
TGTGCCAGCAGCGGAGTAGCGGGAACCTACGAGCAGTACTTC
CASSGVAGTYEQYF
>NA|NA|TRBJ1-1|TRBV28
TGTGCCAGCAGACCCCAGGGGAAAACTGAAGCTTTCTTT
CASRPQGKTEAFF
>once|TRBD2|TRBJ2-1|TRBV28
TGTGCCAGCAGTTCCGGTAGTCTAGCGGGCTTGAATGAGCAGTTCTTC
CASSSGSLAGLNEQFF
>NA|NA|TRBJ2-1|TRBV14
TGTGCCAGCAGCCACCGAGACAGGACTTACAATGAGCAGTTCTTC
CASSHRDRTYNEQFF
>NA|NA|TRBJ2-2|TRBV6-1
TGTGCCAGCAGTTCAGGGAACACCGGGGAGCTGTTTTTT
CASSSGNTGELFF
>NA|TRBD1|TRBJ2-5|TRBV19
TGTGCCAGTCGGCGGACAGGGGGCATGGAGACCCAGTACTTC
CASRRTGGMETQYF
>NA|NA|TRBJ2-7|TRBV10-1
TGCGCCAGCAGTGAGTCGAACGGGAGCGACGAGCAGTACTTC
CASSESNGSDEQYF
>NA|NA|TRBJ2-7|TRBV10-1
TGCGCCAGCAGTGAGGGGGGCCCTCTGAGCACCTACGAGCAGTACTTC
CASSEGGPLSTYEQYF
>NA|NA|TRBJ1-1|TRBV29-1
TGCAGCGTTGCAGGGCACACTGAAGCTTTCTTT
CSVAGHTEAFF
>NA|NA|TRBJ2-7|TRBV6-6
TGTGCCAGCAGTACCGGCGGCGGGCTCTACGAGCAGTACTTC
CASSTGGGLYEQYF
>NA|NA|TRBJ2-7|TRBV28
TGTGCCACCTATGTCGGTGGCTCCTACGAGCAGTACTTC
CATYVGGSYEQYF
>NA|NA|TRBJ1-2|TRBV9
TGTGCCAGCAGCGTGGGGGGACCCTACTATGGCTACACCTTC
CASSVGGPYYGYTF
>NA|TRBD2|TRBJ2-3|TRBV6-5
TGTGCCAGCAGTTTTAATTCGGGGGGTCCCACAGATACGCAGTATTTT
CASSFNSGGPTDTQYF
>once|TRBD2|TRBJ2-7|TRBV11-2
TGTGCCAGCAGCGCCCCAGTAGCGGGAGTGTACGAGCAGTACTTC
CASSAPVAGVYEQYF
>NA|NA|TRBJ2-5|TRBV5-1
TGCGCCAGCAGTAATTACAGAGAGACCCAGTACTTC
CASSNYRETQYF
>few|NA|TRBJ1-5|TRBV4-1
TGCGCCAGCAGCCAAGATCAGGGCAGTGGTGGCAATCAGCCCCAGCATTTT
CASSQDQGSGGNQPQHF
>NA|NA|TRBJ2-3|TRBV28
TGTGCCAGCAGCTCGCTGGCCGATACGCAGTATTTT
CASSSLADTQYF
>NA|NA|TRBJ2-1|TRBV5-4
TGTGCCAGCAGCTTGCCCGATTATTATAGTGAGCAGTTCTTC
CASSLPDYYSEQFF
>NA|TRBD2|TRBJ2-7|TRBV6-6
TGTGCCAGCAGTCAGACTGAGGAGCGGGGGCACGAGCAGTACTTC
CASSQTEERGHEQYF
>few|NA|TRBJ1-1|TRBV30
TGTGCCTGGATGCAGGGGCCGGGGACTGAAGCTTTCTTT
CAWMQGPGTEAFF
>NA|TRBD2|TRBJ2-7|TRBV2
TGTGCCAGCAGTTGGGCGGGGGACGAGCAGTACTTC
CASSWAGDEQYF
>NA|NA|TRBJ2-1|TRBV18
TGTGCCAGCTCACGAACTGACAATGAGCAGTTCTTC
CASSRTDNEQFF
>once|NA|TRBJ2-1|TRBV21-1
TGTGCCAGCATCCCCGGGAGGGGGTTCTACAATGAGCAGTTCTTC
CASIPGRGFYNEQFF
>NA|TRBD1|TRBJ2-6|TRBV27
TGTGCCAGCAGGACAGGGATGGCTGGGGCCAACGTCCTGACTTTC
CASRTGMAGANVLTF
>NA|NA|TRBJ2-3|TRBV21-1
TGTGCCAGCAGCAAGAACAGGGACGATACGCAGTATTTT
CASSKNRDDTQYF
>NA|NA|TRBJ2-7|TRBV29-1
TGCAGCGTTGTGACCGGGGGAAGCTCCTACGAGCAGTACTTC
CSVVTGGSSYEQYF
>NA|TRBD1|TRBJ1-2|TRBV28
TGTGCCAGCAGTTTATTTCCCTTACAGGGGGCAAGAAGGGGCTACACCTTC
CASSLFPLQGARRGYTF
>NA|NA|TRBJ2-3|TRBV4-2
TGTGCCAGCAGCCAAGATCCCCTTCCGCAGTATTTT
CASSQDPLPQYF
>NA|NA|TRBJ2-6|TRBV6-6
TGTGCCAGCGGCGGGAACTCTGGGGCCAACGTCCTGACTTTC
CASGGNSGANVLTF
>NA|TRBD2|TRBJ2-2|TRBV6-1
TGTGCCAGCAGCCCCTGGGCGGGAGTGGTCGGGGAGCTGTTTTTT
CASSPWAGVVGELFF
>NA|TRBD2|TRBJ2-2|TRBV5-1
TGCGCCAGCAGCCGCGGGAGTACCACCGGGGAGCTGTTTTTT
CASSRGSTTGELFF
>NA|TRBD1|TRBJ2-5|TRBV27
TGTGCCAGCAGTTTTCAGGGGGCAGAGACCCAGTACTTC
CASSFQGAETQYF
>once|NA|TRBJ2-5|TRBV5-1
TGCGCCAGCAGCTTTCCGGGATACCAAGAGACCCAGTACTTC
CASSFPGYQETQYF
>NA|NA|TRBJ2-7|TRBV4-1
TGCGCCAGCAGTCGTATCCGGGACTCCGTTCCAGTCGAGCAGTACTTC
CASSRIRDSVPVEQYF
>NA|TRBD2|TRBJ2-7|TRBV7-9
TGTGCCAGCAGCCGGACTAGCGGGAGCACACAAACCTACGAGCAGTACTTC
CASSRTSGSTQTYEQYF
>few|TRBD2|TRBJ2-7|TRBV6-5
TGTGCCAGCAGTTACTTCCGACTAGCGGGTAGGCGCGAGCAGTACTTC
CASSYFRLAGRREQYF
>NA|TRBD1|TRBJ1-2|TRBV19
TGTGCCAGTAGTACTGAACAGGGGAGCTATGGCTACACCTTC
CASSTEQGSYGYTF
>NA|TRBD1|TRBJ2-7|TRBV19
TGTGCCAGTAGTACCGGACAGGCTTTCTACGAGCAGTACTTC
CASSTGQAFYEQYF
>NA|TRBD1|TRBJ1-2|TRBV7-2
TGTGCCATCTCAGTGACAGGGCCTAGTGATGGCTACACCTTC
CAISVTGPSDGYTF
>NA|TRBD2|TRBJ2-2|TRBV5-6
TGTGCCAGCAGCTTATTTAGCGGGGGAAGGACCGGGGAGCTGTTTTTT
CASSLFSGGRTGELFF
>NA|TRBD1|TRBJ2-7|TRBV5-1
TGCGCCAGCAATGTGGGGACAGGGTCCTACGAGCAGTACTTC
CASNVGTGSYEQYF
>NA|NA|TRBJ1-5|TRBV10-2
TGCGCCAGCAGTGAGATGGGGGGGGGCAATCAGCCCCAGCATTTT
CASSEMGGGNQPQHF
>NA|NA|TRBJ2-5|TRBV5-1
TGCGCCAGCAGCTTTGGGGGGAGTTGGTTCGTGGGAGAGACCCAGTACTTC
CASSFGGSWFVGETQYF
>NA|TRBD2|TRBJ2-1|TRBV4-2
TGTGCCAGCAGCCAAGCATTCTCGGCGGGAGAGGGCAGGGATGAGCAGTTCTTC
CASSQAFSAGEGRDEQFF
>once|TRBD1|TRBJ1-5|TRBV11-2
TGTGCCAGCAGCTTAGGAGGGACGGGACAGGAGCATTACCAGCCCCAGCATTTT
CASSLGGTGQEHYQPQHF